The 24 T cell receptor beta chains below were found in one sample sequenced in a study of beta chain features in type 1 diabetes (dated by TCRdb to 2017 to 2018). Findings and caveats that apply to the study as a whole: Type 1 diabetes patients showed a moderate but significant shortening of TCRB CDR3 length in all four CD4+ subsets.

Receptor libraries were prepared by the immunoSEQ multiplex PCR assay. The entire isolated RNA was reverse transcribed using the High Capacity cDNA Reverse Transcription Kit, and thus expressed TCRB transcripts were sequenced. The clones in this table, taken by TCRdb from immuneACCESS, are in-frame only. Not every clone is retained; where verified, under half of the shortfall comes from an unresolved V gene, and the cause of the rest is unknown. The sample table lists hundreds of thousands of clones, roughly 13% of them with a count of one. Clones ranked in the top ten supply 0.022% of the sample. These receptors' targets are unknown. The sample taken for sequencing was naive CD4+ T cells from blood. The sample's cell subset or site label, in plain terms: true naive CD4+ T cells. These receptors came from a man between 18 and 35 years old with type 1 diabetes.

This clone came up a few times. The gene calls are TRBV10-3 and TRBJ1-5; no reliable D call. This CDR3 spans 13 amino acids. The germline V gene has CDR1 ENHRY and CDR2 SYGVKD. Trimming left V 7 bases short and J 7 bases short, with 14 bases between. This CDR3 reads CAIKLGPSQPQHF. As DNA, the CDR3 is TGTGCCATCAAATTGGGCCCGTCCCAGCCCCAGCATTTT.

This clone was seen only a few times. This sequence joins TRBV5-1 and TRBJ2-3, with D perhaps TRBD2 (5 bases). The V gene lost 1 base and the J gene lost 2 bases, with 11 bases spanning the gap. The CDR3 runs 15 residues. Looked up from germline, CDR1 is SGHRS and CDR2 is YFSETQ. The chain's CDR3 is CASSLTGFSTDTQYF. The DNA for the CDR3 is TGCGCCAGCAGCTTGACGGGGTTCTCCACAGATACGCAGTATTTT.

This clone was counted a few times. This sequence joins TRBV30 and TRBJ1-2, with 9 bases fitting TRBD1. After removal of 0 bases from V and 0 bases from J, the junction contained 5 bases not matched to a gene. This CDR3 has 16 amino acids. Looked up from germline, CDR1 is GTSNPN and CDR2 is SVGIG (reference sequence). The CDR3 here is CAWSVGTGLPNYGYTF. The DNA for the CDR3 is TGTGCCTGGAGTGTTGGGACAGGGCTCCCTAACTATGGCTACACCTTC.

The chain recombines TRBV28 with TRBJ1-5, with 7 bases aligning to TRBD1. V trimming: 6 bases; J trimming: 7 bases; junction bases outside the gene matches: 12. Germline V gene lookup returns CDR1 MDHEN and CDR2 SYDVKM. CDR3 size: 15 residues. This chain's CDR3 is CASRYLTGVEQPQHF. The CDR3 DNA follows: TGTGCCAGCAGATACCTCACAGGGGTTGAACAGCCCCAGCATTTT. Together with reference TRBV28 and TRBJ1-5, the CDR3 gives the full variable domain: DVKVTQSSRYLVKRTGEKVFLECVQDMDHENMFWYRQDPGLGLRLIYFSYDVKMKEKGDIPEGYSVSREKKERFSLILESASTNQTSMYLCASRYLTGVEQPQHFGDGTRLSIL.

The chain links TRBV30 to TRBJ2-7, with a tentative D call TRBD1 (6 bases). The CDR3 extends over 14 amino acids. V gave up 4 bases and J gave up 1 base, with 14 bases separating them. CDR1 and CDR2 (germline): GTSNPN, SVGIG (reference sequence). The CDR3 DNA sequence: TGTGCCTGGACCCCGAACAGGGATTCCTACGAGCAGTACTTC. Protein: CAWTPNRDSYEQYF.

The chain has TRBV20-1 and TRBJ2-5; TRBD2 might be the D (5 bases). There are 11 residues in the CDR3. Germline V gives CDR1 DFQATT, CDR2 SNEGSKA (reference sequence). CDR3 DNA sequence: TGCACCGGAACCGGCGGGGAGACCCAGTACTTC. This encodes CTGTGGETQYF.

This clone has only a few counts. This rearrangement joins TRBV10-3 to TRBJ2-1; D is undetermined. This CDR3 is 16 amino acids long. The germline V gene has CDR1 ENHRY and CDR2 SYGVKD. With 7 bases removed from V and 3 bases from J, the gap between germline ends came to 19 bases. The chain's CDR3 is CAITGQDSDHYNEQFF. The CDR3, as DNA: TGTGCCATCACCGGCCAAGACTCTGACCACTACAATGAGCAGTTCTTC.

This rearrangement joins TRBV13 to TRBJ1-6; D not certain. Germline CDR1 PRHDT, CDR2 FYEKMQ (reference sequence). V lost 5 bases and J 10 bases, leaving 15 bases between the germline ends. The CDR3 runs to 14 residues. CDR3 loop: CASSLHRVGSPLHF. As DNA, the CDR3 is TGTGCCAGCAGCCTCCATAGAGTGGGGTCACCCCTCCACTTT.

This clone was counted only a few times. The V gene is TRBV28, the J gene TRBJ2-1; D is possibly TRBD2 (6 bases). Between the trimmed V and J ends, which lost 5 bases and 12 bases, there was a span of 14 bases. Germline values: CDR1 MDHEN, CDR2 SYDVKM. This CDR3 contains 12 residues. As DNA, the CDR3 is TGTGCCAGCAGTCCCCCTGAGGGAGGGCAGTTCTTC. Translating it yields CASSPPEGGQFF. Looking up the rest from reference TRBV28 and TRBJ2-1 gives the full variable domain: DVKVTQSSRYLVKRTGEKVFLECVQDMDHENMFWYRQDPGLGLRLIYFSYDVKMKEKGDIPEGYSVSREKKERFSLILESASTNQTSMYLCASSPPEGGQFFGPGTRLTVL.

This clone was seen a few times. Other DNA sequences in the same sample also yield this CDR3. The CDR3 sequence is CSARVSETQYF. As DNA, the CDR3 is TGCAGTGCTAGAGTTTCGGAGACCCAGTACTTC. The genes are TRBV20-1 and TRBJ2-5; D is undetermined. Germline V lookup: CDR1 DFQATT, CDR2 SNEGSKA (reference sequence). There are 11 residues in the CDR3. Trimming took off 1 base at V and 5 bases at J, with 5 bases between the two ends.

This clone was observed a few times. The V and J genes are TRBV7-2 and TRBJ2-1, with D maybe TRBD1 (6 bases). V lost 5 bases to trimming and J lost 6 bases, with 23 bases between them. This CDR3 region has 17 residues. Per germline, CDR1 SGHTA and CDR2 FQGNSA. Here the CDR3 reads CASSRLGGRGNGNEQFF. In nucleotides, the CDR3 is TGTGCCAGCAGCCGCCTCGGCGGCAGGGGCAACGGCAATGAGCAGTTCTTC.

The chain couples TRBV19 to TRBJ1-5, with D possibly matching TRBD1 (6 bases). This CDR3 has 15 residues. Germline CDR1 reads LNHDA; CDR2 reads SQIVND (reference sequence). The germline V and J ends were trimmed by 9 bases and 3 bases, with 18 bases remaining between them. The CDR3 reads CASSDRGGDNQPQHF. CDR3 DNA: TGTGCCAGCTCGGACAGAGGGGGTGACAATCAGCCCCAGCATTTT.

V is TRBV30 and J is TRBJ1-1; D remains unclear. Trimming took off 3 bases at V and 5 bases at J, with 16 bases between the two ends. The CDR3 runs 14 residues. Germline CDR1 GTSNPN, CDR2 SVGIG (reference sequence). The CDR3 sequence: CAWSTLTRGTEAFF. CDR3 nucleotide sequence: TGTGCCTGGAGCACCCTGACCCGCGGAACTGAAGCTTTCTTT.

This clone was observed a handful of times. The chain carries TRBV9 and TRBJ2-7, with 9 nucleotides matching TRBD1. Trimming removed 0 bases from V and 2 bases from J; junction bases left unmatched: 3. CDR1 and CDR2 from the germline V gene are SGDLS and YYNGEE. This CDR3 comprises 15 residues. The CDR3 coding sequence is TGTGCCAGCAGCGTAGGACAGGGGGGGACCTACGAGCAGTACTTC. Residues: CASSVGQGGTYEQYF.

The chain has TRBV2 and TRBJ2-7; no reliable D call. Germline loops: CDR1 SNHLY, CDR2 FYNNEI. Trimming pared 6 bases from V and 3 bases from J, leaving 6 bases between. The CDR3 sequence is 11 residues long. CDR3 DNA: TGTGCCAGCAGACAGAACTACGAGCAGTACTTC. Translation: CASRQNYEQYF.

The rearrangement joins TRBV2 to TRBJ2-3, with D perhaps being TRBD1 or TRBD2 (6 bases each). V lost 10 bases and J 0 bases, leaving 23 bases between the germline ends. Germline loops: CDR1 SNHLY, CDR2 FYNNEI. This CDR3 comprises 17 residues. For the CDR3, the DNA is TGTGCCACCGGAGGGACACTGGCAGGGATTAGCACAGATACGCAGTATTTT. This gives the protein CATGGTLAGISTDTQYF.

This clone came up a few times. This chain connects TRBV9 to TRBJ1-1; D perhaps matches TRBD1 (5 bases). The CDR3 runs to 16 residues. CDR1 is SGDLS and CDR2 is YYNGEE in the germline V gene. V was trimmed by 4 bases and J by 1 base, leaving 17 bases between them. As DNA, the CDR3 is TGTGCCAGCAGCCCAGGACACTCTGACAGGAACACTGAAGCTTTCTTT. Its protein product is CASSPGHSDRNTEAFF.

The gene calls are TRBV19 and TRBJ1-2, with 9 positions matching TRBD1. Germline loops: CDR1 LNHDA, CDR2 SQIVND (reference sequence). The CDR3 is 14 residues long. J gave up 5 bases and V 5 bases, and 6 bases lay outside the gene matches. DNA of the CDR3: TGTGCCAGTAGTTTTGGACAGGGGCCTTATGGCTACACCTTC. Protein sequence: CASSFGQGPYGYTF.

In its sample, this clone was seen a few times. V is TRBV29-1 and J is TRBJ1-5; possible D gene TRBD1, 5 bases. CDR3 size: 14 residues. Germline V lookup: CDR1 SQVTM, CDR2 ANQGSEA. Trimming took 6 bases from V and 0 from J, leaving 12 bases between them. CDR3 sequence (DNA): TGCAGCGTACTAGCAGGGAATAGCAATCAGCCCCAGCATTTT. This gives the protein CSVLAGNSNQPQHF. Full variable domain (outside the CDR3, taken from reference TRBV29-1 and TRBJ1-5): SAVISQKPSRDICQRGTSLTIQCQVDSQVTMMFWYRQQPGQSLTLIATANQGSEATYESGFVIDKFPISRPNLTFSTLTVSNMSPEDSSIYLCSVLAGNSNQPQHFGDGTRLSIL.

This clone was detected only a few times. This chain links TRBV7-8 with TRBJ2-7, with TRBD2 matching 12 bases. V dropped 4 bases and J dropped 4; count of bases not matched to a gene: 2. This CDR3 spans 14 amino acids. Germline loops: CDR1 SGHVS, CDR2 FQNEAQ. This CDR3 reads CASSSTSGGYEQYF. Written as DNA, the CDR3 is TGTGCCAGCAGCTCTACTAGCGGGGGGTACGAGCAGTACTTC.

There are a few counts of this clone. The V and J genes are TRBV19 and TRBJ2-3, with TRBD2 matching 15 bases. Per the germline V gene, CDR1 is LNHDA and CDR2 is SQIVND (reference sequence). V gave up 6 bases and J gave up 5 bases; unmatched junction bases: 9. This CDR3 is 17 amino acids long. The CDR3 region has the DNA TGTGCCAGTAGCGGGACTAGCGGGGGGAACTTGGGAGATACGCAGTATTTT. This encodes CASSGTSGGNLGDTQYF.

The table lists this clone with a few counts. The chain employs TRBV11-2 and TRBJ1-2; tentatively, D is TRBD1 (5 bases). The CDR3 extends over 11 amino acids. V was shortened by 7 bases and J by 4 bases, with 7 bases between the two germline ends. Germline V gene sequence: CDR1 SGHAT, CDR2 FQNNGV. The DNA of the CDR3 is TGTGCCAGCAATCAGGGCTATGGCTACACCTTC. Its protein is CASNQGYGYTF.

In its sample, this clone was seen a few times. The rearrangement joins TRBV7-2 to TRBJ1-1; D is ambiguous. The V end was cut by 0 bases, the J end by 6 bases, with 11 bases between. CDR3 length: 14 amino acids. Germline V gene sequence: CDR1 SGHTA, CDR2 FQGNSA. Here the CDR3 reads CASSLAPRVAEAFF. In DNA, the CDR3 is TGTGCCAGCAGCTTAGCCCCCCGGGTAGCTGAAGCTTTCTTT.

This clone was picked up a small number of times. V gene TRBV29-1 combines with J gene TRBJ2-7; 8 bases agree with TRBD1. The J call is doubtful: the DNA matches TRBJ2-5 better. This CDR3 has 15 amino acids. Looked up from germline, CDR1 is SQVTM and CDR2 is ANQGSEA. CDR3 sequence: CSVETDRGSRETQYF. The CDR3 bases are TGCAGCGTTGAAACCGACAGGGGCTCAAGGGAGACCCAGTACTTC.